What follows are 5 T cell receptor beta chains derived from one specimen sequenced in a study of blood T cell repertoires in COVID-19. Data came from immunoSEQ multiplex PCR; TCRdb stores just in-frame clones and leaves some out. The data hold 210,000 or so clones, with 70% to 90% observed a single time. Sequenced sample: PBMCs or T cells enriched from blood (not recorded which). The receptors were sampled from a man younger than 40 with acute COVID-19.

The CDR3 spells CASSLRPTSGGINTGELFF. In nucleotides, the CDR3 is TGTGCCAGCAGCCTTCGTCCGACTAGCGGGGGGATTAACACCGGGGAGCTGTTTTTT. V and J are TRBV7-3 and TRBJ2-2; 13 positions agree with TRBD2. The CDR3 totals 19 residues. In germline, CDR1 is SGHTA, CDR2 FQGTGA. The V gene end was trimmed by 5 bases and the J gene end by 2 bases; junction bases not matched to a gene: 11.

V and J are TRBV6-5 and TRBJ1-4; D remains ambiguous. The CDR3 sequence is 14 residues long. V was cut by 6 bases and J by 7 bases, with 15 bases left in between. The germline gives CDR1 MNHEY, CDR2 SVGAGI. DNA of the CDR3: TGTGCCAGCAGCTTACTCGGACGGGGTGAAAAACTGTTTTTT. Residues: CASSLLGRGEKLFF.

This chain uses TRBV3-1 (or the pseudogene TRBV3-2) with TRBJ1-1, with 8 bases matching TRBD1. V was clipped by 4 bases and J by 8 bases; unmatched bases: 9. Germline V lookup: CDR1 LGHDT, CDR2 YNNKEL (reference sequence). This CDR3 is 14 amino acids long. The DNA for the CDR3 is TGTGCCAGCAGCCGAATACAGGGGGGCCACGAAGCTTTCTTT. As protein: CASSRIQGGHEAFF.

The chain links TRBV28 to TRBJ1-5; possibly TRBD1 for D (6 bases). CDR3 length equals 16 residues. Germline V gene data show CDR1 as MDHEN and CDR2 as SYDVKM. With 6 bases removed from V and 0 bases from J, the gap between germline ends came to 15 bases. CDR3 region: CASSRDPDSSNQPQHF. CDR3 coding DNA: TGTGCCAGCAGCCGAGACCCGGACAGTAGCAATCAGCCCCAGCATTTT.

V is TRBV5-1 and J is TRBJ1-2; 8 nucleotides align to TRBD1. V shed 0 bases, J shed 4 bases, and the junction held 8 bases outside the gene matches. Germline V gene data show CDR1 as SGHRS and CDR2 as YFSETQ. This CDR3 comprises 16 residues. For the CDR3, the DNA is TGCGCCAGCAGCTTGGCGGGACAGGCAATTGGCTATGGCTACACCTTC. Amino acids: CASSLAGQAIGYGYTF.